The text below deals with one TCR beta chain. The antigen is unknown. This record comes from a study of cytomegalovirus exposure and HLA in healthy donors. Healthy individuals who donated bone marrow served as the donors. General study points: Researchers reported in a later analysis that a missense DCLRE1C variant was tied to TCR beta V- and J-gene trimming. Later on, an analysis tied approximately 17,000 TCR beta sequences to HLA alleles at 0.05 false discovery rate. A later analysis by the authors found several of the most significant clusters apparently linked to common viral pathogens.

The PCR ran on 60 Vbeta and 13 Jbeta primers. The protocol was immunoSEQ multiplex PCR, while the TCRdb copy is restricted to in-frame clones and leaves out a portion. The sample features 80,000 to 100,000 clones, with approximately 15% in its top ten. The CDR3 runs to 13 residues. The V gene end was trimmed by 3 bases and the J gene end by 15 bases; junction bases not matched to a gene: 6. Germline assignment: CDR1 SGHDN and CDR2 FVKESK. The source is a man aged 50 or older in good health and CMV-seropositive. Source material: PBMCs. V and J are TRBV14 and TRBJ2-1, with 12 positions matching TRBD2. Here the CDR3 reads CASSHLAGGVGFF. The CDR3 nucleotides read TGTGCCAGCAGCCATCTAGCGGGAGGGGTAGGGTTCTTC.